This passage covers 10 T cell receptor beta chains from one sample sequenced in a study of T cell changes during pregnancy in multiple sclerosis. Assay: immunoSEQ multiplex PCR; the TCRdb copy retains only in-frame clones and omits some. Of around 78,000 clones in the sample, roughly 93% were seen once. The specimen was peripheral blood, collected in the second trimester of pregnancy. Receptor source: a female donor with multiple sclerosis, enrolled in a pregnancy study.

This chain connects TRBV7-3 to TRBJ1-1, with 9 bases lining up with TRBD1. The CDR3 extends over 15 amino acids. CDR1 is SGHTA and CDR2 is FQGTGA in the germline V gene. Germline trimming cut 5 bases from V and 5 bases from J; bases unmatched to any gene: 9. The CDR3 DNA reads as TGTGCCAGCAGCGCCCCGGGGACAGGGAAGACTGAAGCTTTCTTT. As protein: CASSAPGTGKTEAFF.

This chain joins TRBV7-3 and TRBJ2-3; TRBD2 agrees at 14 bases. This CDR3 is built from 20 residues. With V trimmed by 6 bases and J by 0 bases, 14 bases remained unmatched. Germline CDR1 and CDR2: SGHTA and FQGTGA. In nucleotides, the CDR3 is TGTGCCAGCAGTTATATCGGGGGGACTAGCGGGGGCCGGAGCACAGATACGCAGTATTTT. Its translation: CASSYIGGTSGGRSTDTQYF.

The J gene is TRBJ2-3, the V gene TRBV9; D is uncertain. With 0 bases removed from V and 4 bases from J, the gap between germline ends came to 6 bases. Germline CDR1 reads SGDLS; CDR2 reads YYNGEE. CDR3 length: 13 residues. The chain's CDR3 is CASSVVESDTQYF. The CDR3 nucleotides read TGTGCCAGCAGCGTAGTAGAGTCAGATACGCAGTATTTT.

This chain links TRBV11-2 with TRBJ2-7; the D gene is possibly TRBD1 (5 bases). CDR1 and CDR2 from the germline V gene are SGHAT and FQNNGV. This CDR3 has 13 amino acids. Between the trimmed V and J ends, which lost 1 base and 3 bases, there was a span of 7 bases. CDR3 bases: TGTGCCAGCAGCTTAGGACAGAACTACGAGCAGTACTTC. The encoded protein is CASSLGQNYEQYF. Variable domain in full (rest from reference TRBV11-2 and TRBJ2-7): EAGVAQSPRYKIIEKRQSVAFWCNPISGHATLYWYQQILGQGPKLLIQFQNNGVVDDSQLPKDRFSAERLKGVDSTLKIQPAKLEDSAVYLCASSLGQNYEQYFGPGTRLTVT.

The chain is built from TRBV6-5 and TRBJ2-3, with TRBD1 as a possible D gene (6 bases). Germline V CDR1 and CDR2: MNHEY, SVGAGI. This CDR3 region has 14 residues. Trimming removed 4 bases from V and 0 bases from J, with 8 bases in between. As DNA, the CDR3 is TGTGCCAGCAGTTCTGGACAGAGCACAGATACGCAGTATTTT. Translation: CASSSGQSTDTQYF.

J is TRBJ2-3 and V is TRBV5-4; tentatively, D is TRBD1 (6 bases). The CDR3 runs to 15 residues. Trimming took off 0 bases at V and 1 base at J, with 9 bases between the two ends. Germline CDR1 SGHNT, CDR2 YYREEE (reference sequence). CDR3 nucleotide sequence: TGTGCCAGCAGCTTGGGGGGGCCCGGCACAGATACGCAGTATTTT. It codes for CASSLGGPGTDTQYF.

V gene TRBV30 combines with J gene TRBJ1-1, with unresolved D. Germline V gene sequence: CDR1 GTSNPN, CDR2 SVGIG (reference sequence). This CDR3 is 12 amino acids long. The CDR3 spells CGVLGKNTEAFF. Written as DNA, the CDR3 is TGTGGCGTCCTCGGGAAGAACACTGAAGCTTTCTTT.

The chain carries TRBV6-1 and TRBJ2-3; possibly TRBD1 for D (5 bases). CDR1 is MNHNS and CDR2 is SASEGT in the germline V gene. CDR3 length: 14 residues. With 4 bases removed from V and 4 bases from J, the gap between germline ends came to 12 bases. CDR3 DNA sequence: TGTGCCAGCAGTGGGCAGGGTTCGGCAGATACGCAGTATTTT. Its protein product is CASSGQGSADTQYF.

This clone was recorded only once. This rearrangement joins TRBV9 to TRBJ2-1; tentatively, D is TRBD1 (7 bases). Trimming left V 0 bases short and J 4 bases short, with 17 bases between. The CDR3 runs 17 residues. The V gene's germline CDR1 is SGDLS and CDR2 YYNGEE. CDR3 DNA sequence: TGTGCCAGCAGCGTAGGGGGGGCGACAGGGCCATACAATGAGCAGTTCTTC. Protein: CASSVGGATGPYNEQFF.

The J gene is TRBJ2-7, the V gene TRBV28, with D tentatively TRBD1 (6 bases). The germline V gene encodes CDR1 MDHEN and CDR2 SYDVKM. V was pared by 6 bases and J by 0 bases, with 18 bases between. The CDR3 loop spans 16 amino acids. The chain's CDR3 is CASSPPLQGFSYEQYF. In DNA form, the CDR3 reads TGTGCCAGCAGCCCCCCCTTACAGGGATTCTCCTACGAGCAGTACTTC.